This T cell receptor (beta chain) appears in the sequencing data of a study of shared clonotypes between healthy human individuals. Study in general: With ages of 18 to 49, the donors were two women and a few men. Three CD4 naive, three CD4 memory, two CD8 naive and one CD8 memory plate were used per donor.

TCRdb keeps only in-frame clones here, not all; method: immunoSEQ multiplex PCR. The sample has about 2.1 million clones; about 93% are singletons. The naive CD8 subset, CD45RO-negative cells positively selected for CCR7, excluded terminally differentiated effector memory CD45RA+ cells. The clonotype comes from a young man in good health. Some clones in this sample may be carry-over from other donors' samples. The sequenced sample consisted of naive CD8+ T cells from PBMCs.

The CDR3 loop is CASSQESGPYNEQFF. The CDR3 nucleotides read TGTGCCAGCAGCCAAGAGAGTGGCCCTTACAATGAGCAGTTCTTC. The chain employs TRBV4-2 and TRBJ2-1; no reliable D call. This CDR3 has 15 amino acids. V was pared by 0 bases and J by 4 bases, with 10 bases between. Germline assignment: CDR1 LGHNA and CDR2 YNFKEQ.